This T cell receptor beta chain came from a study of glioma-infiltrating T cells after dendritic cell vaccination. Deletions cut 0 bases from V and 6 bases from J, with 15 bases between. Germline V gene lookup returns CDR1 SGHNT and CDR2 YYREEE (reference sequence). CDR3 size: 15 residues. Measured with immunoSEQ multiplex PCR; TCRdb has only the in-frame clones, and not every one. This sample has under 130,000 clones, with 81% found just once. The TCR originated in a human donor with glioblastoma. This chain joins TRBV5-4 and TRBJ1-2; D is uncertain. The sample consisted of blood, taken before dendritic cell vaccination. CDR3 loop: CASSLAGQGLNGYTF. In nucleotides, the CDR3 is TGTGCCAGCAGCTTGGCAGGCCAAGGCCTAAATGGCTACACCTTC.